Presented here are 8 T cell receptor beta chains from one specimen sequenced in a study of blood T cell repertoires in COVID-19. The data were produced by immunoSEQ multiplex PCR, yet TCRdb's version contains in-frame clones alone and is incomplete. The sample holds roughly 98,000 clones, around 92% seen once. Sequencing input: peripheral blood. Every receptor here comes from a woman aged 60-75 years with active COVID-19.

The chain is built from TRBV4-2 and TRBJ1-2; 8 positions agree with TRBD1. The CDR3 sequence is 17 residues long. J lost 2 bases, V lost 4 bases, and 12 bases had no gene match. Germline values: CDR1 LGHNA, CDR2 YNFKEQ. CDR3: CASSLASPTGDNYGYTF. CDR3 nucleotide sequence: TGTGCCAGCAGCCTAGCCTCCCCGACAGGGGACAACTATGGCTACACCTTC.

The chain is built from TRBV28 and TRBJ2-4; TRBD1 matches 7 bases. Trimming cost V 5 bases and J 4 bases; bases outside gene matches: 8. Germline CDR1 MDHEN, CDR2 SYDVKM. This CDR3 spans 15 amino acids. This CDR3 is CASSKTTGPKNIQYF. DNA of the CDR3: TGTGCCAGCAGTAAAACGACAGGGCCGAAAAACATTCAGTACTTC.

A remark on this clone: At the DNA level, this CDR3 is encoded by other sequences in the same sample as well. V usage is TRBV5-4 and J usage is TRBJ1-1; 9 positions match TRBD1. Germline V gene sequence: CDR1 SGHNT, CDR2 YYREEE (reference sequence). The length of the CDR3 is 14 residues. Unmatched junction bases numbered 3, after V lost 5 bases and J lost 1 base. The DNA of the CDR3 is TGTGCCAGCAGTCTGGACAGGGGGAACACTGAAGCTTTCTTT. It is translated as CASSLDRGNTEAFF. Combining the CDR3 with reference TRBV5-4 and TRBJ1-1 gives the whole variable domain ETGVTQSPTHLIKTRGQQVTLRCSSQSGHNTVSWYQQALGQGPQFIFQYYREEENGRGNFPPRFSGLQFPNYSSELNVNALELDDSALYLCASSLDRGNTEAFFGQGTRLTVV.

The CDR3 DNA is TGTGCCAGCAGTTACCAGGGAACGAACACCGGGGAGCTGTTTTTT. Protein product: CASSYQGTNTGELFF. The rearrangement joins TRBV6-2 or TRBV6-3 to TRBJ2-2, with a weak D call TRBD1 (5 bases). The germline V gene has CDR1 MNHEY and CDR2 SVGEGT. CDR3 size: 15 residues. V lost 2 bases, J lost 0 bases, and 7 bases lay in between.

This chain links TRBV7-8 with TRBJ1-1; D unclear. Germline assignment: CDR1 SGHVS and CDR2 FQNEAQ. The CDR3 consists of 13 residues. V was cut by 3 bases and J by 2 bases, with 7 bases left in between. CDR3 in amino acids: CASSFGRNTEAFF. The DNA of the CDR3 is TGTGCCAGCAGCTTTGGGAGAAACACTGAAGCTTTCTTT.

The count of this clone is one. J is TRBJ2-1 and V is TRBV10-3; 7 bases match TRBD2. V lost 1 base, J lost 7 bases, and 10 bases stayed unmatched. CDR1 is ENHRY and CDR2 is SYGVKD in the germline V gene. The CDR3 spans 16 residues. The CDR3 is CAISEYGTLGGNEQFF. CDR3 DNA: TGTGCCATCAGTGAGTACGGGACCCTGGGAGGGAATGAGCAGTTCTTC.

The V gene is TRBV18, the J gene TRBJ1-1; D gene uncertain. The CDR3 runs 11 residues. Germline CDR1 is KGHSH and CDR2 is LQKENI. Trimming stripped 6 bases from V and 3 bases from J, with 5 bases between. CDR3 nucleotides: TGTGCCAGCTCGGCGGACACTGAAGCTTTCTTT. Its protein product is CASSADTEAFF.

As to this clone: One junction end does not reproduce the germline sequence, and a read error may be involved. The J gene is TRBJ2-3, the V gene TRBV7-9; D may be TRBD1 or TRBD2 (5 bases each). This CDR3 is 14 amino acids long. Germline V CDR1 and CDR2: SEHNR, FQNEAQ (reference sequence). The CDR3 loop reads CASTLEGSTDTQYF. Here the CDR3 DNA reads TGTGCCAGCACCTTAGAGGGGAGCACAGATACGCAGTATTTT.